This TCR beta chain comes out of a study of T-cell reconstitution after alpha-beta-depleted transplantation in children. Overall study findings and caveats: The main origin of T-cell counts and diversity one year after transplant was newly produced T cells. Roughly two months post-transplant, alpha-beta T cells reportedly originated from several hundred graft clones that had expanded. Recipient T cells and thymic progenitors that survived were the source of the high TCRbeta diversity seen at day 60 in some patients.

It was with unique molecular identifiers that the TCRbeta library was prepared. TCRdb processed the PCR reads anew with MiXCR; each CDR3 protein has one entry. This sample has some 260,000 distinct CDR3 sequences, with 20% to 30% found just once. Looked up from germline, CDR1 is SGHRS and CDR2 is YFSETQ. The CDR3 extends over 12 amino acids. V lost 7 bases and J 6 bases, leaving 10 bases between the germline ends. The table lists this clonotype with many counts. Its antigen is currently unknown. The sequences come from PBMCs, mostly from graft donor cells, collected 360 days after TCRalphabeta/CD19-depleted stem cell transplant. The receptor was isolated from a female patient aged 2-10 years who had a stem cell transplant for congenital amegakaryocytic thrombocytopenia, so the T cells may come from the graft donor. The rearrangement links TRBV5-1 to TRBJ1-4; D call uncertain. CDR3 nucleotide sequence: TGCGCCAGCCGGACGGAGGATGAAAAACTGTTTTTT. Its translation: CASRTEDEKLFF.